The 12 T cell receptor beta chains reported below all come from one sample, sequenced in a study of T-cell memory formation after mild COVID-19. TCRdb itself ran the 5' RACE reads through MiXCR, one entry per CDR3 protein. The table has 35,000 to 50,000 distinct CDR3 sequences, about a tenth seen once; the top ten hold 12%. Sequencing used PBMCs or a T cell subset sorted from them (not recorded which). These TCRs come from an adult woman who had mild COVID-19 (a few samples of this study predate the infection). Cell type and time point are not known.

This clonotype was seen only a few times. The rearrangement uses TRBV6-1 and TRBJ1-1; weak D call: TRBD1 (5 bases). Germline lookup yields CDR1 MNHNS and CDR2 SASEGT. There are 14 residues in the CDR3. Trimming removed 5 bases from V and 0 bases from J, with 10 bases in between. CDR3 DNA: TGTGCCAGCAGTTACGGGACGGTGAACACTGAAGCTTTCTTT. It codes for CASSYGTVNTEAFF.

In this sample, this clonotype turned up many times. For the CDR3, the DNA is TGTGCCAGCAGTGAGAAGGGTCCAACCACAGATACGCAGTATTTT. This sequence encodes CASSEKGPTTDTQYF. The V call is TRBV25-1, the J call TRBJ2-3; the D is unclear. This CDR3 has 15 residues. The germline CDR1 and CDR2 sequences are MGHDK and SYGVNS. V lost 3 bases and J lost 2, with 12 bases in between.

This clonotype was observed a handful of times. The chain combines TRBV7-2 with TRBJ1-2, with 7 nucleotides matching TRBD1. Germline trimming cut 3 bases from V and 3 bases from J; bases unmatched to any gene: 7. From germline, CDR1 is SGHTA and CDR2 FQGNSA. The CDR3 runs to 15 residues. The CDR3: CASSFSFGQDYGYTF. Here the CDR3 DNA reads TGTGCCAGCAGCTTCAGCTTCGGACAGGACTATGGCTACACCTTC.

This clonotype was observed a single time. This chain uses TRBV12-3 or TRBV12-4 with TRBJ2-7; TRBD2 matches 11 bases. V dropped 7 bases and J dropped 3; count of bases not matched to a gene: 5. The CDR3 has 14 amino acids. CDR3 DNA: TGTGCCAGCATGCCGGGACTAGCGGTCTACGAGCAGTACTTC. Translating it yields CASMPGLAVYEQYF.

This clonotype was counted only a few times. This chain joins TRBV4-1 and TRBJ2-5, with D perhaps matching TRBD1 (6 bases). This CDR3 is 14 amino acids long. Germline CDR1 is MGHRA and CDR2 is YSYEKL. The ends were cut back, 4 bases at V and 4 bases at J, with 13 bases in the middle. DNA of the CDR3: TGCGCCAGCAGCCCCACAGGGCTCCGAGAGACCCAGTACTTC. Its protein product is CASSPTGLRETQYF.

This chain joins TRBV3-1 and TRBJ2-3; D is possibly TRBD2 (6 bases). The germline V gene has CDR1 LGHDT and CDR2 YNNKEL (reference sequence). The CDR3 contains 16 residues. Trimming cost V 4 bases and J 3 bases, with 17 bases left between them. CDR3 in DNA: TGTGCCAGCAGCCCCGGTGTCGCGGGACGGACAGATACGCAGTATTTT. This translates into CASSPGVAGRTDTQYF.

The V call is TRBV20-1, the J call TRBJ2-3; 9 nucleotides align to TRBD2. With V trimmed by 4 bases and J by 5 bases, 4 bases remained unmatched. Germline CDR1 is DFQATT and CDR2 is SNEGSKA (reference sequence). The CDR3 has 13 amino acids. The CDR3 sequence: CSANPSGIDTQYF. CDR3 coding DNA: TGCAGTGCTAATCCTAGCGGGATAGATACGCAGTATTTT.

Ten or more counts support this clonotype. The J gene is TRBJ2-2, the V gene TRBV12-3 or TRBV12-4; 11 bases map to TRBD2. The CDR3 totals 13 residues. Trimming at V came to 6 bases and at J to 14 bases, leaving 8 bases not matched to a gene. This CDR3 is CASSPSGGSDLFF. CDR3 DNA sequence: TGTGCCAGCAGCCCTAGCGGGGGGTCTGATCTGTTTTTT.

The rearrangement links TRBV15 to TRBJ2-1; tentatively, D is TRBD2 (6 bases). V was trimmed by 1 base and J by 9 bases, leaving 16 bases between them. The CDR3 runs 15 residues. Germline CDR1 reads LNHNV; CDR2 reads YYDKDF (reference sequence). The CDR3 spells CATSRASEGSSEQFF. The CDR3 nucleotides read TGTGCCACCAGCAGAGCTAGCGAGGGATCCAGTGAGCAGTTCTTC.

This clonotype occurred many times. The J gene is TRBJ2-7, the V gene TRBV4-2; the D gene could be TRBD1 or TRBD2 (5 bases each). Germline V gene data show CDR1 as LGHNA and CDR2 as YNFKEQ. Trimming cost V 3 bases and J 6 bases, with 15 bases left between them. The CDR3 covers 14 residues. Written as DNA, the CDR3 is TGTGCCAGCAGCCACTCAGTGACGGGGACCGAGCAGTACTTC. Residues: CASSHSVTGTEQYF.

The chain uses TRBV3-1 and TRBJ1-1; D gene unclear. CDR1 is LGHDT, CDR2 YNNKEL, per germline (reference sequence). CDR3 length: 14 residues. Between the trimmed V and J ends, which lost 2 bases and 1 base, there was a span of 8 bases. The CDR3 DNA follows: TGTGCCAGCAGCCAATCGATTGAGAACACTGAAGCTTTCTTT. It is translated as CASSQSIENTEAFF.

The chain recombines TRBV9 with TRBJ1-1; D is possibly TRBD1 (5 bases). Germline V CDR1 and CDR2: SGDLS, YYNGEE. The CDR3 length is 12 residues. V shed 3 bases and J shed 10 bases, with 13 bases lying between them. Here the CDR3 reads CASSGPTGTAFF. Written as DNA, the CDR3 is TGTGCCAGCAGCGGACCAACCGGGACAGCTTTCTTT.